The 19 T cell receptor beta chains reported below all come from one sample, sequenced in a study of cytomegalovirus exposure and HLA in healthy donors. Libraries were prepared by immunoSEQ multiplex PCR; TCRdb keeps only in-frame clonotypes and omits some of them. There are roughly 100,000 clones in the sample; around 90% occur only once, and more than 1.5% lies in the top ten. Sequenced material: PBMCs. The source of these receptors is a woman aged 18-30 years in good health and CMV-seropositive.

The chain uses TRBV7-9 and TRBJ2-1; 9 positions match TRBD1. Germline CDR1 and CDR2: SEHNR and FQNEAQ (reference sequence). The V gene end was trimmed by 8 bases and the J gene end by 3 bases; junction bases not matched to a gene: 2. The CDR3 length is 13 residues. The CDR3 sequence is CASGQGIYNEQFF. The CDR3 coding sequence is TGTGCCAGCGGACAGGGGATCTACAATGAGCAGTTCTTC.

The chain joins TRBV23-1 to TRBJ2-7; 10 nucleotides match TRBD1. TRBV23-1 is classed as an ORF, of uncertain function. This CDR3 contains 16 residues. After removal of 7 bases from V and 4 bases from J, the junction contained 13 bases not matched to a gene. The CDR3 nucleotides read TGCGCCAGCAACTCACCAAGGACAGGGGGGTTGTACGAGCAGTACGTC. Its protein is CASNSPRTGGLYEQYV.

This rearrangement joins TRBV7-2 to TRBJ2-7; tentative D call: TRBD2 (5 bases). This CDR3 is built from 15 residues. V lost 1 base and J 3 bases, leaving 13 bases between the germline ends. Germline CDR1 SGHTA, CDR2 FQGNSA. The CDR3 loop reads CASSLGRGNLYEQYV. The DNA of the CDR3 is TGTGCCAGCAGCTTAGGAAGAGGGAACCTCTACGAGCAGTACGTC.

The rearrangement joins TRBV6-5 to TRBJ2-1, with D possibly TRBD2 on 5 matching bases. The CDR3 is 12 amino acids. The V gene lost 6 bases and the J gene lost 7 bases, with 10 bases spanning the gap. From germline, CDR1 is MNHEY and CDR2 SVGAGI. For the CDR3, the DNA is TGTGCCAGCAGCCCTAGCAAAAATGAGCAGTTCTTC. Amino acids: CASSPSKNEQFF.

The chain recombines TRBV7-9 with TRBJ2-4, with 8 bases that match TRBD1. CDR1 and CDR2 from the germline V gene are SEHNR and FQNEAQ (reference sequence). CDR3 length equals 15 residues. The junction had 4 bases not matched to a gene; V was cut back by 5 bases and J by 1 base. This CDR3 reads CASSPRQGAKNIQYF. The CDR3 DNA sequence: TGTGCCAGCAGCCCGCGACAGGGGGCCAAAAACATTCAGTACTTC. Drawing the rest from reference TRBV7-9 and TRBJ2-4, the complete variable domain is DTGVSQNPRHKITKRGQNVTFRCDPISEHNRLYWYRQTLGQGPEFLTYFQNEAQLEKSRLLSDRFSAERPKGSFSTLEIQRTEQGDSAMYLCASSPRQGAKNIQYFGAGTRLSVL.

This chain uses TRBV9 with TRBJ1-6; weak D call: TRBD1 (6 bases). This CDR3 region has 16 residues. CDR1 is SGDLS, CDR2 YYNGEE, per germline. V dropped 3 bases and J dropped 4 bases, with 14 bases sitting between them. The CDR3 spells CASSGAGARYNSPLHF. The CDR3, as DNA: TGTGCCAGCAGCGGCGCGGGGGCGAGGTATAATTCACCCCTCCACTTT.

The genes are TRBV12-5 and TRBJ2-1, with 8 bases fitting TRBD1. The CDR3 has 14 amino acids. J lost 7 bases, V lost 6 bases, and 8 bases had no gene match. CDR1 and CDR2 from the germline V gene are LGHNT and FRNRAP. Here the CDR3 reads CASGDTGGTNEQFF. The CDR3 coding sequence is TGTGCTAGTGGCGATACAGGGGGGACAAATGAGCAGTTCTTC.

The chain carries TRBV29-1 and TRBJ1-2; no firm D call. CDR1 and CDR2 from the germline V gene are SQVTM and ANQGSEA. V lost 4 bases to trimming and J lost 5 bases, with 2 bases between them. This CDR3 contains 9 residues. The CDR3 reads CSVAYGYTF. In DNA form, the CDR3 reads TGCAGCGTTGCTTATGGCTACACCTTC. The full variable domain, in which reference TRBV29-1 and TRBJ1-2 provide the parts outside the CDR3, is SAVISQKPSRDICQRGTSLTIQCQVDSQVTMMFWYRQQPGQSLTLIATANQGSEATYESGFVIDKFPISRPNLTFSTLTVSNMSPEDSSIYLCSVAYGYTFGSGTRLTVV.

CDR3 bases: TGTGCCAGCAACCCCTCGGGGGGGCAGAATTACAATGAGCAGTTCTTC. Protein sequence: CASNPSGGQNYNEQFF. The rearrangement links TRBV2 to TRBJ2-1; 8 nucleotides align to TRBD2. Unmatched junction bases numbered 12, after V lost 7 bases and J lost 4 bases. The CDR3 sequence is 16 residues long. Germline CDR1 is SNHLY and CDR2 is FYNNEI.

The chain is built from TRBV2 and TRBJ2-5; D is unclear. The germline CDR1 and CDR2 sequences are SNHLY and FYNNEI. Between the trimmed V and J ends, which lost 4 bases and 2 bases, there was a span of 5 bases. The CDR3 has 12 amino acids. This CDR3 is CASSALQETQYF. The CDR3 bases are TGTGCCAGCAGTGCCCTACAAGAGACCCAGTACTTC. Variable domain in full (rest from reference TRBV2 and TRBJ2-5): EPEVTQTPSHQVTQMGQEVILRCVPISNHLYFYWYRQILGQKVEFLVSFYNNEISEKSEIFDDQFSVERPDGSNFTLKIRSTKLEDSAMYFCASSALQETQYFGPGTRLLVL.

The rearrangement links TRBV6-1 to TRBJ1-2, with TRBD1 as a possible D gene (6 bases). Trimming left V 10 bases short and J 4 bases short, with 13 bases between. The CDR3 sequence is 12 residues long. Per the germline V gene, CDR1 is MNHNS and CDR2 is SASEGT. CDR3 DNA: TGTGCCATCTCACAGGGTCTCTATGGCTACACCTTC. This encodes CAISQGLYGYTF.

This rearrangement joins TRBV11-2 to TRBJ2-3, with a tentative D call TRBD1 (5 bases). This CDR3 spans 13 amino acids. Trimming removed 2 bases from V and 6 bases from J, with 9 bases in between. Germline CDR1 reads SGHAT; CDR2 reads FQNNGV. CDR3 sequence: CASSLQGSDTQYF. The DNA of the CDR3 is TGTGCCAGCAGCTTACAGGGAAGCGATACGCAGTATTTT.

The V gene is TRBV10-1, the J gene TRBJ1-2, with D tentatively TRBD1 (6 bases). Trimming shortened V by 6 bases and J by 4 bases, and 15 bases separated the two germline ends. CDR3 length: 14 residues. Germline-derived CDR1 and CDR2 are WNHNN and SYGVQD (reference sequence). As DNA, the CDR3 is TGCGCCAGCAGCCCCGGGGGGGCCACCTATGGCTACACCTTC. It specifies CASSPGGATYGYTF.

The chain uses TRBV6-1 and TRBJ1-5; D may be TRBD1 (5 bases). CDR1 is MNHNS and CDR2 is SASEGT in the germline V gene. This CDR3 contains 13 residues. The V and J ends lost 3 bases and 4 bases respectively, with 7 bases between them. Here the CDR3 DNA reads TGTGCCAGCAGTGACAGGGTTAATCAGCCCCAGCATTTT. Encoded protein: CASSDRVNQPQHF.

This clone was counted a few times. The chain joins TRBV27 to TRBJ1-6; perhaps TRBD1 as D (5 bases). The CDR3 contains 12 residues. V lost 4 bases and J 11 bases, leaving 9 bases between the germline ends. Germline V lookup: CDR1 MNHEY, CDR2 SMNVEV (reference sequence). The CDR3 reads CASSSGFAPLHF. CDR3 DNA: TGTGCCAGCAGTTCAGGGTTTGCACCCCTCCACTTT.

The V gene is TRBV2, the J gene TRBJ2-7; maybe TRBD1 (6 bases). The V and J ends lost 5 bases and 6 bases respectively, with 11 bases between them. Germline V gives CDR1 SNHLY, CDR2 FYNNEI. This CDR3 region has 12 residues. The CDR3 region has the DNA TGTGCCAGCAGTACGACAGGTCTCGAGCAGTACGTC. Residues: CASSTTGLEQYV.

The genes are TRBV4-1 and TRBJ2-3, with 10 bases identical to TRBD2. The CDR3 is 16 residues long. V shed 6 bases, J shed 4 bases, and the junction held 10 bases outside the gene matches. The V gene's germline CDR1 is MGHRA and CDR2 YSYEKL. Here the CDR3 DNA reads TGCGCCAGCAGGGGGGGGAGCGGGGGGGTCCCAGATACGCAGTATTTT. Translated, it gives CASRGGSGGVPDTQYF.

In its sample, this clone was seen once. The rearrangement uses TRBV27 and TRBJ1-5, with D perhaps matching TRBD1 (5 bases). The germline V and J ends were trimmed by 9 bases and 3 bases, with 15 bases remaining between them. The CDR3 is 14 amino acids. Per the germline V gene, CDR1 is MNHEY and CDR2 is SMNVEV (reference sequence). The CDR3 DNA follows: TGTGCCAGTATGGGGGGGGGTCACAATCAGCCCCAGCATTTT. As protein: CASMGGGHNQPQHF.

V is TRBV23-1 and J is TRBJ1-2; D gene unclear. TRBV23-1 is labeled an ORF, and its function is uncertain. Trimming cost V 6 bases and J 8 bases, with 16 bases left between them. This CDR3 region has 13 residues. The chain's CDR3 is CASSGNEADGYTF. The CDR3 DNA follows: TGCGCCAGCAGCGGGAATGAGGCGGACGGCTACACCTTC.